This entry concerns a single T cell receptor (beta chain). The antigen remains unidentified. This record belongs to a study of blood T cells in healthy people across ages. Study-level results: Across the age range, TCR beta diversity per million T cells fell in a roughly linear way. In long-lived donors, naive CD4+ cell counts and diversity exceeded those of aged donors. There was no known CMV status for donors, so expanded clonotype changes were possibly confounded.

Sample-barcoded 5' priming and a J-beta primer mix drove a second PCR of about 6 to 12 cycles. Each cDNA was tagged by a template-switch adaptor containing 12 random nucleotides. TCRdb recomputed calls from the 5' RACE reads with MiXCR, one row per CDR3 protein. Of 950,000 to 1,200,000 distinct CDR3 sequences listed, roughly two fifths were seen once; the top ten hold around 13%. This clonotype originated in a man aged 18 to 30 in good health. Sequencing was carried out using blood.

CDR3 region: CASSLYHTEAFF. In DNA form, the CDR3 reads TGTGCCAGCAGCTTATATCACACTGAAGCTTTCTTT. The chain recombines TRBV7-9 with TRBJ1-1; D remains unclear. Germline CDR1 SEHNR, CDR2 FQNEAQ (reference sequence). CDR3 length: 12 residues. Trimming removed 2 bases from V and 3 bases from J, with 4 bases in between.